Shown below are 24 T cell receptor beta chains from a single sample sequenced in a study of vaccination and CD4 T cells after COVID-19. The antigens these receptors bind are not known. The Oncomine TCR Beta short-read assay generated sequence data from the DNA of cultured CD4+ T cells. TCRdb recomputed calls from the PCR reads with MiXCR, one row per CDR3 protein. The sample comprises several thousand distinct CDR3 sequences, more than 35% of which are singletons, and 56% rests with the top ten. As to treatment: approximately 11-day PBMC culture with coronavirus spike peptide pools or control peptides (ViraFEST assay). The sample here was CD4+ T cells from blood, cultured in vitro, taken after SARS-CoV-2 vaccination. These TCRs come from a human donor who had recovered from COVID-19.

The CDR3 spells CATGGSNQPQHF. CDR3 sequence (DNA): TGTGCCACCGGGGGTAGCAATCAGCCCCAGCATTTT. The genes are TRBV2 and TRBJ1-5, with a tentative D call TRBD1 (5 bases). The CDR3 extends over 12 amino acids. The V gene's germline CDR1 is SNHLY and CDR2 FYNNEI. Trimming took 10 bases from V and 0 from J, leaving 7 bases between them. The variable domain in full, completed from reference TRBV2 and TRBJ1-5, reads EPEVTQTPSHQVTQMGQEVILRCVPISNHLYFYWYRQILGQKVEFLVSFYNNEISEKSEIFDDQFSVERPDGSNFTLKIRSTKLEDSAMYFCATGGSNQPQHFGDGTRLSIL.

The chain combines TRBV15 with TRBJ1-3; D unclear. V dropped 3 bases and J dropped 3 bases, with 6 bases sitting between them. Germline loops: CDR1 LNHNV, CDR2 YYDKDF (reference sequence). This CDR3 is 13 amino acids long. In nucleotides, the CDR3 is TGTGCCACCAGCAGGGCTATTGGAAACACCATATATTTT. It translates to CATSRAIGNTIYF.

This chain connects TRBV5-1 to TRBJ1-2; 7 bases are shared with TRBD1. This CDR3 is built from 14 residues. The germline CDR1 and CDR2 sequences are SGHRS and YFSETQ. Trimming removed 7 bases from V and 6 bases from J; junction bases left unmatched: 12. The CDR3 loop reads CASQTGRGGNGYTF. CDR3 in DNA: TGCGCCAGCCAAACCGGCAGGGGGGGAAATGGCTACACCTTC.

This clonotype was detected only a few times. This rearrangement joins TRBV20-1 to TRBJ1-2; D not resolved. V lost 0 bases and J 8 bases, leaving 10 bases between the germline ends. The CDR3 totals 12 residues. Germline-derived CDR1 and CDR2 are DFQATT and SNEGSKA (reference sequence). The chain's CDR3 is CSARDRVRGYTF. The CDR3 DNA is TGCAGTGCTAGAGATCGCGTGAGAGGCTACACCTTC.

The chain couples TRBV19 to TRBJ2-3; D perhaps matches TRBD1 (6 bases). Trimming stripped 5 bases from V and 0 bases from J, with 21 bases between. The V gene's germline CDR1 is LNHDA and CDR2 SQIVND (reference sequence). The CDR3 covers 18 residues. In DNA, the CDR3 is TGTGCCAGTAGTCCTTGGGGTCTTGGGGGCCGGAGCACAGATACGCAGTATTTT. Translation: CASSPWGLGGRSTDTQYF.

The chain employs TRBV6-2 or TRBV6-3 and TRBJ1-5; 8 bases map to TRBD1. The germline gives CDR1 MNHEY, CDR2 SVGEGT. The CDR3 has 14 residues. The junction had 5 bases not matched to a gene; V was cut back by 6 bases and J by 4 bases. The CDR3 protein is CASSRTGWNQPQHF. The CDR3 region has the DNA TGTGCCAGCAGCCGGACAGGGTGGAATCAGCCCCAGCATTTT.

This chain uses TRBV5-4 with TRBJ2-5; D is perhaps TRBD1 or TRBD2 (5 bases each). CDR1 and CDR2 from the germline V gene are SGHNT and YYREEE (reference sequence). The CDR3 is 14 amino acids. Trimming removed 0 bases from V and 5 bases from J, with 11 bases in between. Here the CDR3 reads CASSLVGEWETQYF. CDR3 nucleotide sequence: TGTGCCAGCAGCTTGGTAGGGGAGTGGGAGACCCAGTACTTC.

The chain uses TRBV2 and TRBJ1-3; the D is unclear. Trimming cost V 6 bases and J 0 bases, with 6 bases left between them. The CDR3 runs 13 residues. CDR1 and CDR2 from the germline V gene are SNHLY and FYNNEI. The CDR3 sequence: CASRVNSGNTIYF. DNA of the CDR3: TGTGCCAGCAGGGTTAACTCTGGAAACACCATATATTTT.

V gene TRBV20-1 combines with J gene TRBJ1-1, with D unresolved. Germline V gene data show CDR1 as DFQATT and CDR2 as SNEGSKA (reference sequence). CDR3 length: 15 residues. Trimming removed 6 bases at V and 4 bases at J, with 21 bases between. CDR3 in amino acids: CSALGSLSESTEAFF. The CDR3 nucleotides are TGCAGTGCCCTAGGGTCTCTCTCGGAGAGCACTGAAGCTTTCTTT.

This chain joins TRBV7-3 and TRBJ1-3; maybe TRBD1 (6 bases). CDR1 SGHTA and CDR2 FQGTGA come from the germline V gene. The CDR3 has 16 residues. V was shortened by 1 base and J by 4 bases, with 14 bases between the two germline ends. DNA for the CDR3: TGTGCCAGCAGCTTAAATGGTGGGGGCCGGGGAAACACCATATATTTT. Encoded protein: CASSLNGGGRGNTIYF.

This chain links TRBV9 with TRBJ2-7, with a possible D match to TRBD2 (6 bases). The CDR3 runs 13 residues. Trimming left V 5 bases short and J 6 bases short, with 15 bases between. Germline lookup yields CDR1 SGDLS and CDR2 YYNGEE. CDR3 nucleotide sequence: TGTGCCAGCAGTTCAGGACGGGAGACCGAGCAGTACTTC. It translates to CASSSGRETEQYF.

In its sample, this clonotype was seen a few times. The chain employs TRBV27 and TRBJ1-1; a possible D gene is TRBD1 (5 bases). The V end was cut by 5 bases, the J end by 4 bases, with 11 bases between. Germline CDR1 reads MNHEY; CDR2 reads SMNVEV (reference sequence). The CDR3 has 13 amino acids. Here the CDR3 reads CASSGTLRTEAFF. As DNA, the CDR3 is TGTGCCAGCAGTGGGACCCTACGCACTGAAGCTTTCTTT.

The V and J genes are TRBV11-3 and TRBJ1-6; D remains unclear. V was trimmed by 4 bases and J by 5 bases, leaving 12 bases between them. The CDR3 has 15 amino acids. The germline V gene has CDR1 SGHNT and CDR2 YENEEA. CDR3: CASSSLRENNSPLHF. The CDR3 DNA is TGTGCCAGCAGCTCTCTCCGGGAAAATAATTCACCCCTCCACTTT.

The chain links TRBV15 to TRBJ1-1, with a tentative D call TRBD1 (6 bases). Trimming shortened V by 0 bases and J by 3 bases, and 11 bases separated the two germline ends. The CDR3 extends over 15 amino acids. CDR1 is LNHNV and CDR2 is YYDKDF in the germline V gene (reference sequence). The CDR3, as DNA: TGTGCCACCAGCAGAGATATTGGGGGCTACACTGAAGCTTTCTTT. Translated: CATSRDIGGYTEAFF.

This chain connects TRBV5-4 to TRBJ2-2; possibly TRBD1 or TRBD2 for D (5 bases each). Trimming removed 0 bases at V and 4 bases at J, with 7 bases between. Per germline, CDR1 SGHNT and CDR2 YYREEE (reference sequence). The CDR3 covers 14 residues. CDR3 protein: CASSLGGSTGELFF. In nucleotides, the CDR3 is TGTGCCAGCAGCTTGGGGGGGTCCACCGGGGAGCTGTTTTTT.

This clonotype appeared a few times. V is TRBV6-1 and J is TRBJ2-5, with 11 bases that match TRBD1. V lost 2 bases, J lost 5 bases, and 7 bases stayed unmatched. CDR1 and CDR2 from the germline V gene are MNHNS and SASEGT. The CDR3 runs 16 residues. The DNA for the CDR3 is TGTGCCAGCAGTGAATTCGGGACAGGGGGGAGTGAGACCCAGTACTTC. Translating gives CASSEFGTGGSETQYF.

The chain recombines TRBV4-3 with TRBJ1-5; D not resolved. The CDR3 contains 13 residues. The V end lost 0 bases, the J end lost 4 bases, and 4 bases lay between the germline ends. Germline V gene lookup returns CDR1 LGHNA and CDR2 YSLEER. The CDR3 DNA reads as TGCGCCAGCAGCCAAGACGGGAATCAGCCCCAGCATTTT. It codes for CASSQDGNQPQHF.

CDR3 nucleotide sequence: TGCAGCGTTCTCCGGGACCGAACCTCCTACGAGCAGTACTTC. Its protein is CSVLRDRTSYEQYF. The V call is TRBV29-1, the J call TRBJ2-7; D is tentatively TRBD1 or TRBD2 (5 bases each). Trimming took 5 bases from V and 0 from J, leaving 14 bases between them. The CDR3 loop spans 14 amino acids. Germline V gene sequence: CDR1 SQVTM, CDR2 ANQGSEA.

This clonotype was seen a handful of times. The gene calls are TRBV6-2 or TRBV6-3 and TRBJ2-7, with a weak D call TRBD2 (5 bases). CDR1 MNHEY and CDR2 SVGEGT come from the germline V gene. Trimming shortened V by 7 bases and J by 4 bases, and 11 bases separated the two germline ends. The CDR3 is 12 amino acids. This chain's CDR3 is CASTEGVYEQYF. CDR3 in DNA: TGTGCCAGCACCGAGGGAGTGTACGAGCAGTACTTC.

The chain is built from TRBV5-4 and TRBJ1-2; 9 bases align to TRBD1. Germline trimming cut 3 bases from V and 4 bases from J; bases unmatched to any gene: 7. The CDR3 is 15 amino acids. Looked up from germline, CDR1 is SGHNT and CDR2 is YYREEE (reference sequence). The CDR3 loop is CASSYGQGHVYGYTF. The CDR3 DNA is TGTGCCAGCAGCTACGGACAGGGGCACGTCTATGGCTACACCTTC.

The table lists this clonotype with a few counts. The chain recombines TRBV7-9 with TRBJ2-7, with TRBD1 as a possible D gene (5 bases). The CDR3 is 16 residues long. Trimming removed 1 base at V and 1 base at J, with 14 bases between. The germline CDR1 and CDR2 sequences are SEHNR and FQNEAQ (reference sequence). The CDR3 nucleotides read TGTGCCAGCAGCTTAGTCATCGAGACAGATTCCTACGAGCAGTACTTC. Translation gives CASSLVIETDSYEQYF.

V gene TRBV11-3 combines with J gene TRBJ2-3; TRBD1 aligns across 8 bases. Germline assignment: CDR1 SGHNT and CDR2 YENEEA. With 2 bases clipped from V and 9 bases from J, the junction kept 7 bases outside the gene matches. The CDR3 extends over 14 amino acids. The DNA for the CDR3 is TGTGCCAGCAGCTTAACCCGAACAGGGGGAACGCAGTATTTT. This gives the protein CASSLTRTGGTQYF.

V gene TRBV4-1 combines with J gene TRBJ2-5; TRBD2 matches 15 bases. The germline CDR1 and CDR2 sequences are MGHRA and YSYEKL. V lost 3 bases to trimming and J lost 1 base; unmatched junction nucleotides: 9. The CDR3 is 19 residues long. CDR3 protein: CASSHPGLAGGPGQETQYF. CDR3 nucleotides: TGCGCCAGCAGCCACCCAGGACTAGCGGGAGGGCCGGGCCAAGAGACCCAGTACTTC.

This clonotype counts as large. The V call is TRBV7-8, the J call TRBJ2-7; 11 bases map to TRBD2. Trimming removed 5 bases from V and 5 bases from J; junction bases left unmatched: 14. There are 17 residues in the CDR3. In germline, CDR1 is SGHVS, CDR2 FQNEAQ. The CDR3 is CASSPPLRLAGRNEQYF. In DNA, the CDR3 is TGTGCCAGCAGCCCCCCCCTGAGACTAGCGGGAAGAAACGAGCAGTACTTC.